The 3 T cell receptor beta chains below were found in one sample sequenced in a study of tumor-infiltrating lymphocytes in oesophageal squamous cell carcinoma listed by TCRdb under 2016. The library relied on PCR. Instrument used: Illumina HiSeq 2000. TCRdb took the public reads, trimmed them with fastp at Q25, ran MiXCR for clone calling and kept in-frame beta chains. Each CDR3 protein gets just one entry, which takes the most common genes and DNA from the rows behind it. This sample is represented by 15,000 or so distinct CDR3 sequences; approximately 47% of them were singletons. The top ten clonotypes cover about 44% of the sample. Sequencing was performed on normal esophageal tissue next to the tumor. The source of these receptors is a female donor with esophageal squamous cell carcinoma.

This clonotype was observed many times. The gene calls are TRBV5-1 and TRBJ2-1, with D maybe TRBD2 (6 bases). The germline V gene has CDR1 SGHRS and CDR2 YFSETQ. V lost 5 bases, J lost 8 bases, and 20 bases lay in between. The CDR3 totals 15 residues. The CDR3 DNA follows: TGCGCCAGCAGTCCCGAGAGCGGAGGGTGGGATGAGCAGTTCTTC. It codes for CASSPESGGWDEQFF. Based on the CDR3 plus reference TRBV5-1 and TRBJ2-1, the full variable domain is KAGVTQTPRYLIKTRGQQVTLSCSPISGHRSVSWYQQTPGQGLQFLFEYFSETQRNKGNFPGRFSGRQFSNSRSEMNVSTLELGDSALYLCASSPESGGWDEQFFGPGTRLTVL.

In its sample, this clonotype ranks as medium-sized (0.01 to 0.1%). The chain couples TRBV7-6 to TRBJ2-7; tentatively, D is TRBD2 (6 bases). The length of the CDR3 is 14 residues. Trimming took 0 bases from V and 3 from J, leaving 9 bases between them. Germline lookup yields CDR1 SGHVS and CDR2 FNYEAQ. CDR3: CASSLAAGGYEQYF. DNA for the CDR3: TGTGCCAGCAGCTTAGCGGCCGGGGGCTACGAGCAGTACTTC.

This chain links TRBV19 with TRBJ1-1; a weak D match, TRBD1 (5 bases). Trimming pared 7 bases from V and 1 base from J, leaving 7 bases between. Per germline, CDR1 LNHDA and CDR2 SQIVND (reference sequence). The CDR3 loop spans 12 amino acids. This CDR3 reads CASTDRNTEAFF. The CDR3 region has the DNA TGTGCCAGTACTGACAGGAACACTGAAGCTTTCTTT.